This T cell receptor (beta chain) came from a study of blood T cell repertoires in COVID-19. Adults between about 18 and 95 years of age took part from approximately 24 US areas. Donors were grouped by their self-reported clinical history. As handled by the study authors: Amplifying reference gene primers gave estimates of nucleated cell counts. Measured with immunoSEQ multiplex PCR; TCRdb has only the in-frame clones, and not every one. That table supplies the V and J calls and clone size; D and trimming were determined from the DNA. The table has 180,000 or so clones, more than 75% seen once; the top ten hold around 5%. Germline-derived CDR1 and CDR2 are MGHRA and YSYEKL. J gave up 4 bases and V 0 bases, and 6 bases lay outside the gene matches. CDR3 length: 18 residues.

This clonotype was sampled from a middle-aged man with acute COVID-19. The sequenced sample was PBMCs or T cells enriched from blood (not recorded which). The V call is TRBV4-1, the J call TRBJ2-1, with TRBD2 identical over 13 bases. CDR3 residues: CASSQEGLAGFGYNEQFF. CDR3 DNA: TGCGCCAGCAGCCAAGAGGGACTAGCGGGGTTCGGGTACAATGAGCAGTTCTTC.